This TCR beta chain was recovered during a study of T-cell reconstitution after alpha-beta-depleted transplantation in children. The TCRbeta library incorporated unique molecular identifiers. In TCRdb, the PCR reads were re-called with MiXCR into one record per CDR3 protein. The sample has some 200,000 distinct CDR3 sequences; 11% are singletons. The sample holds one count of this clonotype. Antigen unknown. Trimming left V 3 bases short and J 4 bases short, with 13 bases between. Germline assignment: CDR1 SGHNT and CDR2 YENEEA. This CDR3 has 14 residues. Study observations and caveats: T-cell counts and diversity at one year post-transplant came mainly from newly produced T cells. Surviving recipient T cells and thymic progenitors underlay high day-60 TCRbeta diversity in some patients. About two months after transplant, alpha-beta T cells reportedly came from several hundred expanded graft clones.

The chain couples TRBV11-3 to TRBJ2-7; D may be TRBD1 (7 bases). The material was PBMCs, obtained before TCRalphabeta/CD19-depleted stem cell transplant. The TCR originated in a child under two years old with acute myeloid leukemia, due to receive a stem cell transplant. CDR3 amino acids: CASSFQGEDYEQYF. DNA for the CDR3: TGTGCCAGCAGCTTTCAGGGGGAGGATTACGAGCAGTACTTC.